These 30 T cell receptor beta chains were sequenced from one sample in a study of T cells of healthy individuals. A single record per CDR3 protein comes from TCRdb applying MiXCR to the 5' RACE reads. The table records around 90,000 distinct CDR3 sequences, roughly 5.1% of them present only once. These TCRs come from a female donor in good health.

In its sample, this clonotype was seen many times. This chain uses TRBV11-2 with TRBJ1-2; D remains ambiguous. There are 16 residues in the CDR3. In germline, CDR1 is SGHAT, CDR2 FQNNGV. V was clipped by 5 bases and J by 4 bases, with 20 bases between them. CDR3 sequence reads: CASSVLRPAPGYGYTF. DNA of the CDR3: TGTGCCAGCAGCGTCCTCCGCCCGGCCCCCGGCTATGGCTACACCTTC.

The chain recombines TRBV28 with TRBJ2-1; tentative D call: TRBD2 (5 bases). CDR1 is MDHEN, CDR2 SYDVKM, per germline. V lost 2 bases to trimming and J lost 6 bases, with 17 bases between them. CDR3 size: 16 residues. The CDR3 sequence is CASSLTTGSTFNEQFF. The CDR3 DNA reads as TGTGCCAGCAGTTTAACGACGGGGAGTACCTTCAATGAGCAGTTCTTC.

This clonotype was counted many times. V and J are TRBV7-9 and TRBJ2-1, with D maybe TRBD2 (6 bases). Germline V gives CDR1 SEHNR, CDR2 FQNEAQ (reference sequence). Trimming removed 5 bases from V and 8 bases from J, with 10 bases in between. CDR3 length equals 12 residues. CDR3 coding DNA: TGTGCCAGCAGCGGAGGGGTCGATGAGCAGTTCTTC. Protein: CASSGGVDEQFF.

This clonotype has ten or more counts. The CDR3 reads CASSFSQSTEAFF. DNA for the CDR3: TGTGCCAGCAGCTTCTCACAGAGCACTGAAGCTTTCTTT. The V gene is TRBV7-9, the J gene TRBJ1-1; D not resolved. In germline, CDR1 is SEHNR, CDR2 FQNEAQ (reference sequence). The CDR3 totals 13 residues. The ends were cut back, 3 bases at V and 4 bases at J, with 9 bases in the middle.

In this sample, this clonotype turned up many times. The rearrangement uses TRBV7-9 and TRBJ2-5; the D is unclear. The CDR3 covers 13 residues. The V end lost 2 bases, the J end lost 5 bases, and 9 bases lay between the germline ends. CDR1 and CDR2 from the germline V gene are SEHNR and FQNEAQ (reference sequence). The CDR3 region has the DNA TGTGCCAGCAGCTTAATCGTCTGGGAGACCCAGTACTTC. Translating gives CASSLIVWETQYF.

The chain links TRBV5-1 to TRBJ2-1, with 7 bases lining up with TRBD2. Unmatched junction bases numbered 10, after V lost 3 bases and J lost 1 base. CDR3 length: 17 residues. Per germline, CDR1 SGHRS and CDR2 YFSETQ. The CDR3: CASSSSGMSRSYNEQFF. Written as DNA, the CDR3 is TGCGCCAGCAGCTCCAGCGGGATGTCTAGGTCCTACAATGAGCAGTTCTTC.

This clonotype appeared a few times. J is TRBJ1-4 and V is TRBV20-1, with D possibly TRBD1 on 6 matching bases. Trimming shortened V by 4 bases and J by 5 bases, and 20 bases separated the two germline ends. Per germline, CDR1 DFQATT and CDR2 SNEGSKA (reference sequence). The CDR3 consists of 16 residues. CDR3 nucleotide sequence: TGCAGTGCTACCGGAACAACAGGGACATCGAATGAAAAACTGTTTTTT. Protein sequence: CSATGTTGTSNEKLFF.

A remark on this clonotype: A much more abundant neighbour one base away suggests this may be a read error. The chain has TRBV30 and TRBJ1-1, with D unclear. Per germline, CDR1 GTSNPN and CDR2 SVGIG (reference sequence). The CDR3 has 12 amino acids. This CDR3 reads CAWSWHRDEALF. The DNA for the CDR3 is TGTGCCTGGAGTTGGCATCGTGATGAAGCTCTCTTT.

This clonotype was observed a few times. The chain has TRBV4-2 and TRBJ2-1; TRBD2 matches 8 bases. The J segment lost 4 bases and the V segment lost 4 bases, leaving 12 bases of the junction unmatched. Germline assignment: CDR1 LGHNA and CDR2 YNFKEQ. This CDR3 region has 17 residues. The CDR3: CASSLNPRASGYNEQFF. The CDR3 DNA sequence: TGTGCCAGCAGCCTCAACCCTAGGGCTAGCGGGTACAATGAGCAGTTCTTC.

This clonotype was observed many times. The chain has TRBV7-2 and TRBJ2-3, with D maybe TRBD2 (5 bases). The CDR3 contains 13 residues. Germline lookup yields CDR1 SGHTA and CDR2 FQGNSA. V was trimmed by 1 base and J by 4 bases, leaving 6 bases between them. In nucleotides, the CDR3 is TGTGCCAGCAGCTTAGGGGAGCCAGATACGCAGTATTTT. This codes for CASSLGEPDTQYF.

This clonotype was counted at least ten times. This chain joins TRBV18 and TRBJ2-3, with 9 bases lining up with TRBD1. This CDR3 is 16 amino acids long. CDR1 and CDR2 (germline): KGHSH, LQKENI. V was clipped by 0 bases and J by 3 bases; unmatched bases: 4. CDR3 sequence: CASSPPGTGMTDTQYF. The CDR3 DNA reads as TGTGCCAGCTCACCACCGGGGACAGGGATGACAGATACGCAGTATTTT.

The sample holds many counts of this clonotype. The chain couples TRBV19 to TRBJ2-5; 7 nucleotides line up with TRBD1. The CDR3 has 13 residues. Germline CDR1 and CDR2: LNHDA and SQIVND (reference sequence). V lost 7 bases to trimming and J lost 4 bases; unmatched junction nucleotides: 6. The CDR3 reads CASTPGGSETQYF. CDR3 nucleotides: TGTGCCAGTACTCCAGGGGGTTCAGAGACCCAGTACTTC.

This clonotype was recorded a few times. The gene calls are TRBV12-3 or TRBV12-4 and TRBJ1-2; D is perhaps TRBD1 (6 bases). The CDR3 spans 14 residues. V was pared by 6 bases and J by 5 bases, with 16 bases between. The CDR3 bases are TGTGCCAGCAGCCCGCCTGGACAGAAGTATGGCTACACCTTC. Translating it yields CASSPPGQKYGYTF.

This clonotype was detected ten times or more. The chain couples TRBV13 to TRBJ1-1, with a weak D call TRBD1 (6 bases). V was trimmed by 3 bases and J by 5 bases, leaving 13 bases between them. The V gene's germline CDR1 is PRHDT and CDR2 FYEKMQ (reference sequence). The CDR3 is made up of 14 amino acids. CDR3 DNA sequence: TGTGCCAGCAGCTTGGGGGCGCCGGGGACTGAAGCTTTCTTT. Translated: CASSLGAPGTEAFF.

V and J are TRBV6-2 or TRBV6-3 and TRBJ1-1; 7 bases match TRBD1. The CDR3 is made up of 16 amino acids. V lost 0 bases to trimming and J lost 0 bases; unmatched junction nucleotides: 4. Germline V gene data show CDR1 as MNHEY and CDR2 as SVGEGT. This CDR3 reads CASSYSRGGVNTEAFF. CDR3 bases: TGTGCCAGCAGTTACTCGAGAGGGGGCGTGAACACTGAAGCTTTCTTT.

This clonotype was seen at least ten times. The genes are TRBV18 and TRBJ2-3, with TRBD1 matching 10 bases. In germline, CDR1 is KGHSH, CDR2 LQKENI. This CDR3 has 15 amino acids. Trimming cost V 6 bases and J 0 bases; bases outside gene matches: 3. Here the CDR3 reads CASSRDRGSTDTQYF. The CDR3 bases are TGTGCCAGCTCGCGGGACAGGGGAAGCACAGATACGCAGTATTTT.

This clonotype has just a few counts. The chain employs TRBV4-1 and TRBJ2-1; 15 positions agree with TRBD2. The CDR3 consists of 18 residues. Looked up from germline, CDR1 is MGHRA and CDR2 is YSYEKL. Trimming at V came to 3 bases and at J to 7 bases, leaving 10 bases not matched to a gene. The CDR3 nucleotides read TGCGCCAGCAGCCAGACAGGGGGACTAGCGGGAGGCAGGAATGAGCAGTTCTTC. This encodes CASSQTGGLAGGRNEQFF.

In this sample, this clonotype turned up many times. J is TRBJ2-3 and V is TRBV9, with no clear D. The CDR3 has 16 residues. Trimming shortened V by 3 bases and J by 1 base, and 15 bases separated the two germline ends. Germline CDR1 and CDR2: SGDLS and YYNGEE. The CDR3 is CASSEGWGFRTDTQYF. The DNA for the CDR3 is TGTGCCAGCAGCGAGGGATGGGGATTCCGCACAGATACGCAGTATTTT.

This clonotype was seen only a few times. The CDR3 loop is CASSLRQMGNQPQHF. Here the CDR3 DNA reads TGTGCCAGCAGTTTGAGACAGATGGGGAATCAGCCCCAGCATTTT. The chain links TRBV6-5 to TRBJ1-5; the D gene is possibly TRBD1 (5 bases). V gave up 4 bases and J gave up 4 bases, with 14 bases separating them. The CDR3 extends over 15 amino acids. CDR1 MNHEY and CDR2 SVGAGI come from the germline V gene.

This clonotype occurred many times. The chain couples TRBV12-3 or TRBV12-4 to TRBJ1-1, with 7 bases that match TRBD1. This CDR3 is built from 14 residues. J gave up 1 base and V 3 bases, and 2 bases lay outside the gene matches. DNA for the CDR3: TGTGCCAGCAGTTTGACAGGGTGGAACACTGAAGCTTTCTTT. Translation gives CASSLTGWNTEAFF.

This clonotype was counted at least ten times. This chain connects TRBV7-6 to TRBJ2-3, with D tentatively TRBD2 (5 bases). Looked up from germline, CDR1 is SGHVS and CDR2 is FNYEAQ. With 5 bases removed from V and 4 bases from J, the gap between germline ends came to 10 bases. The CDR3 extends over 13 amino acids. CDR3 loop: CASSTGAADTQYF. The CDR3 DNA reads TGTGCCAGCAGCACCGGAGCGGCAGATACGCAGTATTTT.

This clonotype was picked up many times. This chain connects TRBV27 to TRBJ2-5, with 15 positions matching TRBD2. Germline assignment: CDR1 MNHEY and CDR2 SMNVEV (reference sequence). The CDR3 is 15 amino acids. After removal of 4 bases from V and 7 bases from J, the junction contained 4 bases not matched to a gene. The CDR3 DNA sequence: TGTGCCAGCAGTTGGGGACTAGCGGGAGGAGGGACCCAGTACTTC. Translation gives CASSWGLAGGGTQYF.

Many counts were recorded for this clonotype. CDR3 residues: CASSYGQALDTQYF. CDR3 coding DNA: TGTGCCAGCAGTTACGGGCAGGCCCTAGATACGCAGTATTTT. This chain connects TRBV6-6 to TRBJ2-3; D is uncertain. V lost 2 bases and J 5 bases, leaving 11 bases between the germline ends. Germline CDR1 MNHNY, CDR2 SVGAGI (reference sequence). The CDR3 covers 14 residues.

The genes are TRBV7-9 and TRBJ2-3; 7 nucleotides agree with TRBD2. V was clipped by 5 bases and J by 6 bases; unmatched bases: 14. CDR1 and CDR2 (germline): SEHNR, FQNEAQ (reference sequence). This CDR3 is 16 amino acids long. CDR3: CASSLAGTTSRDTQYF. DNA of the CDR3: TGTGCCAGCAGCCTCGCCGGGACTACATCCAGGGATACGCAGTATTTT.

There are many counts of this clonotype. The CDR3 DNA follows: TGTGCCAGCAGCCCTCGGGGCAGGGCCCCCTACGAGCAGTACTTC. Protein product: CASSPRGRAPYEQYF. This chain links TRBV7-9 with TRBJ2-7; D is perhaps TRBD1 or TRBD2 (5 bases each). V lost 5 bases, J lost 2 bases, and 16 bases lay in between. The CDR3 is 15 amino acids. The germline CDR1 and CDR2 sequences are SEHNR and FQNEAQ (reference sequence).

This clonotype was seen many times. The chain has TRBV20-1 and TRBJ2-1, with TRBD2 matching 9 bases. Germline CDR1 and CDR2: DFQATT and SNEGSKA (reference sequence). Trimming at V came to 5 bases and at J to 4 bases, leaving 18 bases not matched to a gene. There are 18 residues in the CDR3. CDR3 amino acids: CSAALNYRSGRTYNEQFF. CDR3 sequence (DNA): TGCAGTGCTGCCCTGAACTACCGTAGCGGGAGAACTTACAATGAGCAGTTCTTC.

This clonotype was counted ten times or more. The chain uses TRBV15 and TRBJ2-7; the D gene is possibly TRBD1 (6 bases). The CDR3 has 14 residues. Germline lookup yields CDR1 LNHNV and CDR2 YYDKDF (reference sequence). Trimming cost V 1 base and J 4 bases, with 11 bases left between them. The DNA for the CDR3 is TGTGCCACCAGCAGAGGCCGACAGGCGTACGAGCAGTACTTC. This sequence encodes CATSRGRQAYEQYF.

The sample holds many counts of this clonotype. The chain employs TRBV4-2 and TRBJ2-1, with TRBD1 matching 7 bases. Germline CDR1 LGHNA, CDR2 YNFKEQ. V trimming: 2 bases; J trimming: 6 bases; junction bases outside the gene matches: 7. CDR3 length: 15 residues. The CDR3 loop is CASSQRRQGVNEQFF. The CDR3 bases are TGTGCCAGCAGCCAAAGGAGACAGGGCGTCAATGAGCAGTTCTTC.

A note on this clonotype: Given a much more abundant clone one base away, this may be a read error. The chain uses TRBV9 and TRBJ2-1; TRBD2 agrees at 8 bases. Germline CDR1 SGDLS, CDR2 YYNGEE. This CDR3 contains 14 residues. The chain's CDR3 is CVSSGTGTRGEQFF. Here the CDR3 DNA reads TGTGTCAGCAGCGGTACCGGGACTAGGGGTGAGCAGTTCTTC.

Many counts were recorded for this clonotype. The rearrangement links TRBV4-1 to TRBJ2-5, with D possibly being TRBD2 (6 bases). Germline assignment: CDR1 MGHRA and CDR2 YSYEKL. V was trimmed by 5 bases and J by 1 base, leaving 8 bases between them. The CDR3 loop spans 13 amino acids. The CDR3 DNA follows: TGCGCCAGCAGCTCGGGACTCCAAGAGACCCAGTACTTC. Translating gives CASSSGLQETQYF.